The 4 T cell receptor beta chains below all came from one sample that was sequenced in a study of T-cell reconstitution after alpha-beta-depleted transplantation in children. Preparing the TCRbeta library involved the use of unique molecular identifiers. Each CDR3 protein gets one entry after TCRdb re-called the PCR reads with MiXCR. The table includes some 240,000 distinct CDR3 sequences, over 9.5% detected once. This sample comprised PBMCs from the stem cell graft donor, obtained from the stem cell graft. These receptors were collected from a human donor who donated a stem cell graft to a child with SCID.

The sample holds many counts of this clonotype. This sequence joins TRBV7-9 and TRBJ1-1; D may be TRBD1 (6 bases). Trimming removed 3 bases from V and 4 bases from J, with 12 bases in between. The CDR3 loop spans 14 amino acids. Germline V gives CDR1 SEHNR, CDR2 FQNEAQ (reference sequence). The CDR3 region is CASSLGAAFTEAFF. The CDR3, as DNA: TGTGCCAGCAGCTTGGGGGCGGCCTTCACTGAAGCTTTCTTT.

This clonotype came up many times. The V gene is TRBV5-1, the J gene TRBJ2-2; D is ambiguous. The CDR3 runs to 16 residues. Germline V gene lookup returns CDR1 SGHRS and CDR2 YFSETQ. V was trimmed by 1 base and J by 2 bases, leaving 12 bases between them. The CDR3 loop is CASSLSDRPNTGELFF. In DNA, the CDR3 is TGCGCCAGCAGCTTGAGCGACCGACCTAACACCGGGGAGCTGTTTTTT.

The rearrangement uses TRBV7-9 and TRBJ2-4; D remains unclear. The germline gives CDR1 SEHNR, CDR2 FQNEAQ (reference sequence). V was clipped by 0 bases and J by 6 bases, with 9 bases between them. The CDR3 has 14 amino acids. In DNA form, the CDR3 reads TGTGCCAGCAGCTTAGCAGGCACGGTAAACATTCAGTACTTC. Translation gives CASSLAGTVNIQYF.

The V gene is TRBV5-1, the J gene TRBJ1-1; no clear D. This CDR3 has 14 amino acids. Germline loops: CDR1 SGHRS, CDR2 YFSETQ. Trimming cost V 2 bases and J 2 bases, with 10 bases left between them. The CDR3 protein is CASSLRADNTEAFF. In DNA form, the CDR3 reads TGCGCCAGCAGCTTAAGGGCGGATAACACTGAAGCTTTCTTT.